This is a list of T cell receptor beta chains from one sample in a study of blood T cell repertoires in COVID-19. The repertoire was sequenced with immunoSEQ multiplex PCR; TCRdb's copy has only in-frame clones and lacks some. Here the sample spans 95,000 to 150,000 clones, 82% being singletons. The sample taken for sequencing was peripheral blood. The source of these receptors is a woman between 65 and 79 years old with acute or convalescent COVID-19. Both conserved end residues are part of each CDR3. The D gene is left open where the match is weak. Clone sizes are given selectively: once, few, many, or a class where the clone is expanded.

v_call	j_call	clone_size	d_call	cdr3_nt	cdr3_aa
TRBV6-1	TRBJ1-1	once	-	TGTGCCAGCAGTGACCTGGACAGAGTAACTTTCTTT	CASSDLDRVTFF
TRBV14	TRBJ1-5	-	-	TGTGCCAGCAGCCAAATCCATAGACGGGGTCGAGTCGGCAATCAGCCCCAGCATTTT	CASSQIHRRGRVGNQPQHF
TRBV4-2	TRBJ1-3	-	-	TGTGCCAGCAGCCAAGATCGTACGGGTTCTGGAAACACCATATATTTT	CASSQDRTGSGNTIYF
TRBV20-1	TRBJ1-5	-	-	TGCAGTGCTAGTGGAGAGCGACGGGGCAATCAGCCCCAGCATTTT	CSASGERRGNQPQHF
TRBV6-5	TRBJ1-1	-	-	TGTGCCAGCAGTTACTCTCAGTACCTGAACACTGAAGCTTTCTTT	CASSYSQYLNTEAFF
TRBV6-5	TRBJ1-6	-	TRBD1	TGTGCCAGCACTCTCGACAGGGGGAATAATTCACCCCTCCACTTT	CASTLDRGNNSPLHF
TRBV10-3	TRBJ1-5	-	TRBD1	TGTGCCATCGGGGAGACAGGGGACCTCAATCAGCCCCAGCATTTT	CAIGETGDLNQPQHF
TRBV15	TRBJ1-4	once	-	TGTGCCACCAGCAGATACAGGGTGGGCGAAAAACTGTTTTTT	CATSRYRVGEKLFF
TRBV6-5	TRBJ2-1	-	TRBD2	TGTGCCAGCAGTCTGCGGGGACTAGCGGGGGGTGAGCAGTTCTTC	CASSLRGLAGGEQFF
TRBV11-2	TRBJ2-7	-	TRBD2	TGTGCCAGCAGCTCCCCCATGGGTAGCGGGGGCATTAGAAGGTACGAGCAGTATTTC	CASSSPMGSGGIRRYEQYF
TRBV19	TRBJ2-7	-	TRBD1	TGTGCCAGTAGGACCGGGACAGGGGAGTACGAGCAGTACTTC	CASRTGTGEYEQYF
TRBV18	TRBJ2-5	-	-	TGTGCCAGCTCACGGGACATGCAAGAGACCCAGTACTTC	CASSRDMQETQYF
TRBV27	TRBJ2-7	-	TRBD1	TGTGCCAGCAGTTTATCCGGGACAGCTAACTCCTACGAGCAGTACTTC	CASSLSGTANSYEQYF
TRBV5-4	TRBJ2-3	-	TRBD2	TGTGCCAGCAGCTTGGATGGGCTAGCGGGGGGGCGGAGCACAGATACGCAGTATTTT	CASSLDGLAGGRSTDTQYF
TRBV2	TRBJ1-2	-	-	TGTGCCAGCAGCCGCGACGCAGGGGCTAGGGATGGCTACACCTTC	CASSRDAGARDGYTF
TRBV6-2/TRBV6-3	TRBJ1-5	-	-	TGTGCCAGCAGTTACCGTCACAGCTATCAGCCCCAGCATTTT	CASSYRHSYQPQHF
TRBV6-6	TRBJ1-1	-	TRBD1	TGTGCCAGCAGCGTGACAGGGACCAACACTGAAGCTTTCTTT	CASSVTGTNTEAFF
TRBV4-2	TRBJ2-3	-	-	TGTGCCAGCAGCCAAGATCGACTGTCTAGCACAGATACGCAGTATTTT	CASSQDRLSSTDTQYF
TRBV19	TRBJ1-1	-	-	TGTGCCAGTAGTATGCAGTCGAACACTGAAGCTTTCTTT	CASSMQSNTEAFF
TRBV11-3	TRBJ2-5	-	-	TGTGCCAGCAGCTTAGCCGAACAGTCCAGTACCCAGTACTTC	CASSLAEQSSTQYF